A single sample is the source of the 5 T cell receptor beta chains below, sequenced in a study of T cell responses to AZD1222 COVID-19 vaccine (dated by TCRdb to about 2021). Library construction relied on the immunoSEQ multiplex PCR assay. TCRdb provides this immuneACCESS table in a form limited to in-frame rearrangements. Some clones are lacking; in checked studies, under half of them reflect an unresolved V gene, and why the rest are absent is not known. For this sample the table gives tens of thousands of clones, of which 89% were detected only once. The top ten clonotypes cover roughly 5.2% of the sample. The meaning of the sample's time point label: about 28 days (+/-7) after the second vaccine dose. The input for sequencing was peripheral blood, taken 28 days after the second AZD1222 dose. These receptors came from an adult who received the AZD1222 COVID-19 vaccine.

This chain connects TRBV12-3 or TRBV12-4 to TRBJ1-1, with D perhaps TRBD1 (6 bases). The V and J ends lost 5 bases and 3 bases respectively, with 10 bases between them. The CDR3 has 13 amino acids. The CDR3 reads CASSTQGDTEAFF. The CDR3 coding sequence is TGTGCCAGCAGTACACAGGGCGACACTGAAGCTTTCTTT.

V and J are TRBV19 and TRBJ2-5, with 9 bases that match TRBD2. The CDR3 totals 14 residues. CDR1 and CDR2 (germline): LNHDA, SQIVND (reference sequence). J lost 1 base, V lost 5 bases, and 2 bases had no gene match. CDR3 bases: TGTGCCAGTAGTCTTAGCGGGGGCCAAGAGACCCAGTACTTC. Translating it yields CASSLSGGQETQYF.

The CDR3 bases are TGTGCCAGCAGCGAGCCCCCTAGCGGCACAGATACGCAGTATTTT. This translates into CASSEPPSGTDTQYF. V gene TRBV9 combines with J gene TRBJ2-3; TRBD2 might be the D (6 bases). CDR3 length equals 15 residues. The V and J ends lost 3 bases and 1 base respectively, with 12 bases between them. Germline V gene data show CDR1 as SGDLS and CDR2 as YYNGEE.

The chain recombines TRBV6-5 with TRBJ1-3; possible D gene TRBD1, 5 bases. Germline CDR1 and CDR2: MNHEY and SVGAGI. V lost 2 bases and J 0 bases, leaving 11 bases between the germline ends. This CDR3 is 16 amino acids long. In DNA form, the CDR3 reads TGTGCCAGCAGTTACCGCAGGGTTGACTCTGGAAACACCATATATTTT. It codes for CASSYRRVDSGNTIYF.

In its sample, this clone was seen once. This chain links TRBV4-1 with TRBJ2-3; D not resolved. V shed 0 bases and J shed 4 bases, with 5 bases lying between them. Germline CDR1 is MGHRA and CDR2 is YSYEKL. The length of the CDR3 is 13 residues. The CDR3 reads CASSQDHPDTQYF. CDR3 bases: TGCGCCAGCAGCCAAGATCATCCAGATACGCAGTATTTT.